Listed below are T cell receptor beta chains from one sample, sequenced in a study of CD8 T cells in ankylosing spondylitis. TCRdb itself ran the 5' RACE reads through MiXCR, one entry per CDR3 protein. The sample yields over 200,000 distinct CDR3 sequences, about 11% seen once. Sequenced input: blood, either unsorted or a sorted T cell fraction (not recorded which). The receptors derive from a male donor with ankylosing spondylitis or in good health (not recorded which). CDR3s include the opening cysteine and the closing phenylalanine or tryptophan. Each record gives: D gene, J gene, clone size, V gene, CDR3 DNA, CDR3 protein. A D gene is named only where the DNA matches it firmly. Some rows have no size entry. The others give once, few or many, or a class for an expanded clone.

TRBD1 | TRBJ2-7 | many | TRBV7-2 | TGTGCCAGCAGCCTGGGACAGGGAGGAAACGAGCAGTACTTC | CASSLGQGGNEQYF
TRBD2 | TRBJ2-1 | - | TRBV14 | TGTGCCAGCAGCCATCTAATCGGACTAGATTCGCCTGAGCAGTTCTTC | CASSHLIGLDSPEQFF
- | TRBJ2-3 | many | TRBV5-1 | TGCGCCAGCAGCATTGGGTATACCGGGGGCGCAGATACGCAGTATTTT | CASSIGYTGGADTQYF
- | TRBJ1-4 | many | TRBV5-5 | TGTGCCAGCAGCTTGGTTCCGCACGGAACTGAGGAAAAACTGTTTTTT | CASSLVPHGTEEKLFF
TRBD1 | TRBJ1-5 | many | TRBV7-8 | TGTGCCAGCAGCCCACAGGGGACCGGGCAGCCCCAGCATTTT | CASSPQGTGQPQHF
- | TRBJ1-1 | few | TRBV5-6 | TGTGCCAGCAGCTTCCCCCCAGCGCTATTGAACACTGAAGCTTTCTTT | CASSFPPALLNTEAFF
TRBD1 | TRBJ2-2 | few | TRBV12-3/TRBV12-4 | TGTGCCAGCAGGCATCCGGGACAGGGGGACACCGGGGAGCTGTTTTTT | CASRHPGQGDTGELFF
- | TRBJ1-1 | - | TRBV27 | TGTGCCAGCAGTTTATCCCCCGCGAGACAGGCTTATCCTGCTGAAGCTTTCTTT | CASSLSPARQAYPAEAFF
- | TRBJ2-1 | many | TRBV5-1 | TGCGCCAGCAGCTTGACATCCGCACAAAACTCCTACAATGAGCAGTTCTTC | CASSLTSAQNSYNEQFF
- | TRBJ2-1 | few | TRBV5-1 | TGCGCCAGCAGCTTGGGAACTCAGGGGGGGGTCAATGAGCAGTTCTTC | CASSLGTQGGVNEQFF
TRBD2 | TRBJ2-2 | few | TRBV7-3 | TGTGCCAGCAGCCCGCTAGCGGCCGGGGAGCTGTTTTTT | CASSPLAAGELFF
- | TRBJ2-1 | many | TRBV5-6 | TGTGCCAGCAGCTTGATGGCATGGAATCGATACAATGAGCAGTTCTTC | CASSLMAWNRYNEQFF
- | TRBJ2-6 | once | TRBV25-1 | TGTGCCAGCAGTGAAGGATTAACTGGGGCCAACGTCCTGACCTTC | CASSEGLTGANVLTF
- | TRBJ2-1 | many | TRBV3-1 | TGTGCCAGCAGCCAGGGGTACAATGAGCAGTTCTTC | CASSQGYNEQFF
- | TRBJ2-1 | many | TRBV20-1 | TGCAGTGCGCTCCGGACCGGTACCTACAATGAGCAGTTCTTC | CSALRTGTYNEQFF
- | TRBJ1-3 | many | TRBV28 | TGTGCCAGCAGAATCCCTGAGGGACGTAGCTCTGGAAACACCATATATTTT | CASRIPEGRSSGNTIYF